This T cell receptor (beta chain) originates from a study of cytomegalovirus exposure and HLA in healthy donors (TCRdb year 2017). As for the study more broadly: An earlier analysis of some 500 of the donors reported about 250 Gb of sequence data and roughly 110 million unique TCR beta sequences from 150 million to 200 million T cells. Across under 500 genotyped donors of the cohort, an average of approximately 240,000 unique TCR beta nucleotide sequences per donor were sequenced, and about a sixth of those sequences were non-productive. Donor age, sex, ethnicity and CMV serostatus were collected together with the repertoire data. About five DR-DQ haplotypes were treated as single units for association and clustering because of strong linkage in the cohort. The study combined high-throughput TCR immunosequencing, statistical association of individual TCRs with disease status, and machine learning to predict cytomegalovirus infection status. HLA typing included class I and class II loci at four-digit resolution. In a later genetic analysis, genome-wide SNP genotypes for about 55% of the roughly 670 donors were used, and that subset was treated as a discovery cohort. Typing coverage varied by locus: about 620-630 donors for A, B, C, DRB1 and DQB1; approximately 560 for DQA1; approximately 570 for DPA1; roughly 470 for DPB1. A separate validation cohort of 100 to 150 different subjects was used in addition to the roughly 670-subject first cohort. The later analysis used no new phenotypic data to find candidate immune exposures, relying instead on TCR beta sequences and their occurrence across donors. Using immunosequencing, the study profiled T cell repertoires from approximately 700 subjects and related those repertoires to cytomegalovirus serostatus. About 330 gigabases of sequencing data and approximately 91 million unique TCR sequences made up an early release that covered several hundred HLA-typed donors. The study aimed to test whether signatures of past pathogen exposure could be identified by cataloging public T cell receptors. Of the roughly 400 genotyped donors, 81% were placed in the genetic ancestry cluster associated with self-reported Caucasian donors. A later analysis re-analyzed previously published TCR beta repertoires from 666 donors and added high-resolution HLA genotyping to study TCR occurrence patterns. An earlier analysis of several hundred of the donors applied high-throughput TCR beta sequencing to assess whether each TCR beta V gene segment acted as functional or pseudogenic. Every repertoire in the discovery cohort had been generated on one and the same sequencing platform.

On this clone: Its antigen specificity is not known. It has no much larger one-base neighbor in the sample; base qualities were not kept.

In total, 500 to 700 healthy bone marrow donors made up the cohort. At the time of sampling, every cohort member was nominally healthy, though immune exposures that went unrecorded were likely present. The donor tested CMV seropositive and was one of the 289 seropositive cohort members. A peripheral blood sample was collected from each donor, and TCR beta sequencing was performed on peripheral blood mononuclear cells. Genomic DNA extraction from the blood cell samples was performed with the Qiagen DNeasy Blood Extraction Kit. On the study overall, not on this receptor specifically: In a later analysis, most CMV-associated TCR beta chains were found to appear HLA-restricted, with HLA associations seemingly driven largely by CMV exposure. A further reported finding was that TCR beta sequences accurately predicted the HLA-A and HLA-B alleles for most subjects in the first cohort. A cluster of highly shared sequence variants was judged likely to be a technical artifact of the sequencing pipeline. In this cohort, only TCR beta chains were sequenced, and detectable features were limited by the absence of alpha or paired-chain data. The authors suggested that the approach could potentially be generalized to other disease states and immunological phenotypes. Because some donors lacked HLA typing at each locus, the association tests relied only on the typed subset. Compared with the roughly 670-donor mean, donors in an Asian-associated ancestry cluster had fewer N-insertions in productive TCRs, according to a later genetic analysis. The study gave a list of 150 to 200 TCR beta chains associated with cytomegalovirus. In a later genetic analysis, a missense DCLRE1C variant was associated with V-gene and J-gene trimming of TCR beta chains, and the association was replicated in an independent cohort. Correlated functional status among segregating V segments might be attributable to linkage disequilibrium, but an unknown experimental factor could not be ruled out. Broadly in line with IMGT annotations, most TCR beta V segments showed up in productive rearrangements about 87% or about 30% of the time in an earlier analysis of roughly 590 of the donors. About 17 rarely observed V segments, including chromosome 9 orphons, were excluded from the earlier analysis of a few hundred of the donors because counts were too low. A later analysis reported that several top co-occurrence clusters appeared linked to parvovirus B19, influenza, CMV and Epstein-Barr virus. CMV serostatus was the only immune exposure information available for the cohort. Across donors, most TCR sequences were observed very rarely, whereas some public TCRs were present in many individuals. A later analysis found that HLA-associated TCR beta chains were more clonally expanded and had lower generation probabilities than equally common non-associated chains. A few of the identified cytomegalovirus-associated TCR beta chains were confirmed in vitro to be specific for cytomegalovirus antigens. Presence/absence analyses assumed roughly uniform sequencing depth across donors, an assumption that may not hold. The classifier was reported to diagnose cytomegalovirus status with high specificity and sensitivity in both the original cohort and the validation cohort. In a later analysis, TCR association rates were found to vary across HLA loci, with the most associated TCRs seen for DRB1 alleles and the fewest for HLA-C alleles. Specific HLA alleles were associated with some 15,000 TCR beta sequences at a false discovery rate of 0.05 in a later analysis. Strong co-occurrence of HLA alleles, especially DR and DQ, made assigning TCR associations to individual alleles difficult.

Libraries were made using the immunoSEQ multiplex PCR assay. A mixture of 60 forward primers for TCR Vbeta segments and 13 reverse primers for TCR Jbeta segments was used in the multiplex PCR. The CDR3 region of rearranged TCR beta genes was amplified from genomic DNA by a multiplex PCR assay. The amplified TCR beta libraries were sequenced on the Illumina HiSeq System as 87-base-pair reads. From the authors' description of their analysis: In a later analysis, 80 million or so unique TCR beta chains were counted across the approximately 640 repertoires, and roughly 10 million of these chains were shared by at least two donors. To remove PCR and sequencing errors, raw reads were error-corrected and collapsed into unique sequences using a nearest-neighbor algorithm that merged closely related sequences. V, D and J gene segments were assigned by aligning CDR3 sequences to IMGT reference sequences. For a sequence to be retained, at least a six-nucleotide match to both a V gene segment and a J gene segment was required. Rearrangements were called productive when the CDR3 lacked stop codons and stayed in frame with V and J; all others were non-productive. Following IMGT convention, CDR3 was defined as the stretch from the second conserved V-encoded cysteine up to the conserved J-encoded phenylalanine. The earlier analysis of about 620 of the donors excluded sequences that lacked an unambiguous match to a single V gene segment. An earlier analysis of 450 to 650 of the donors called V segments functional above 56.7% productive rearrangements and segregating when the between-donor standard deviation exceeded 5%. To diagnose cytomegalovirus status from the catalog of TCR beta chain sequences, a statistical classification framework was built. V and J gene assignment, in a later analysis, came from comparing TCR nucleotide sequences with IMGT/GENE-DB human TR gene sequences. In a later analysis, CDR3 sequences and most-parsimonious VDJ recombination scenarios were assigned using the TCRdist pipeline. In a later analysis, each TCR beta chain was defined by its CDR3 amino acid sequence together with its V-gene family, and reads lacking a unique V-gene family were excluded. In a later analysis, 450 to 600 highly shared, low-generation-probability nucleotide sequences were removed to address suspected cross-contamination and a sequencing artifact. A later analysis calculated a clonal expansion index for each public chain from normalized within-repertoire ranks of inferred template counts. Generation probabilities in a later analysis came from a VDJ recombination model fitted to out-of-frame rearrangements, and those results were checked against IGoR. In a later analysis, TCR-TCR, TCR-HLA and TCR-CMV co-occurrence was scored with hypergeometric tests, and a repertoire-size bias correction was applied to TCR pairs. In a later analysis, false discovery rates were estimated by permuting HLA or CMV assignments 20 times. A later analysis grouped co-occurring TCRs with DBSCAN, adding TCRdist sequence similarity when clustering within HLA-allele-positive subsets. For co-occurrence clustering, repertoires with fewer than 30,000 or more than 120,000 public chains were excluded, along with several repertoires with anomalous nucleotide sharing. As stored in TCRdb, this immuneACCESS dataset retains in-frame rearrangements with V and J assigned. A fraction of the clones does not appear; measured against another copy, unresolved V genes explain less than half of the discrepancy, and the remainder lacks a known reason. From that table come the V and J calls and clone size; the DNA was used to work out D and trimming. The sample contains roughly 130,000 clones, over 70% of them found a single time. In total, the top ten clones hold about 2.1% of the sample.

The TCR was taken from a woman between 35 and 50 years old in good health and CMV-seropositive. The sample was PBMCs.

Read as DNA, the sequence is TGTGCCAGCAGTTTCTCCGGGGGGAACTATGGCTACACCTTC. Its translation reads: CASSFSGGNYGYTF. The sequence is built from TRBV7-9 and TRBJ1-2; TRBD1 is a possible D gene, resting on 5 matching bases. The germline V gene (reference sequence) provides CDR1 SEHNR and CDR2 FQNEAQ. Including cysteine and phenylalanine, the CDR3 has 14 amino acids. The CDR3 DNA has 42 bases and is translated from base 1. The junction carries 13 bases between V and J, which are trimmed by 6 bases and 2 bases respectively. Where the CDR3 stops, the reference TRBV7-9 and TRBJ1-2 genes take over; the full variable domain is DTGVSQNPRHKITKRGQNVTFRCDPISEHNRLYWYRQTLGQGPEFLTYFQNEAQLEKSRLLSDRFSAERPKGSFSTLEIQRTEQGDSAMYLCASSFSGGNYGYTFGSGTRLTVV.